This T cell receptor (beta chain) was documented in a study of T cell repertoires in cytomegalovirus infection. Study results and limitations: Dominating the ex vivo response were HLA-C-restricted CMV-specific TCR beta clonotypes.

This clonotype turned up a few times. The target antigen is unknown. TCRdb re-analysed the reads in MiXCR, keeping a single row per CDR3 protein. The sample includes about 130,000 distinct CDR3 sequences, 30% to 40% seen only once; the top ten take about 53%. The CDR3 consists of 15 residues. Trimming shortened V by 3 bases and J by 5 bases, and 16 bases separated the two germline ends. This clonotype was obtained from a human donor in good health (CMV status not recorded). Some clones in this sample may be carry-over from other donors' samples. Specimen: CD8+ T cells from cultured PBMCs, collected from culture after CMV antigen stimulation. This chain connects TRBV12-3 or TRBV12-4 to TRBJ2-5, with no clear D. CDR3 DNA sequence: TGTGCCAGCAGTTTGGGCGACCTTGAGCAGGAGACCCAGTACTTC. It encodes CASSLGDLEQETQYF.